What follows are 14 T cell receptor beta chains derived from one specimen sequenced in a study of cytomegalovirus exposure and HLA in healthy donors (dated by TCRdb to about 2017). The library was generated by the immunoSEQ multiplex PCR assay. For the multiplex PCR, a mixture combining 60 forward primers for TCR Vbeta segments and 13 reverse primers for TCR Jbeta segments was used. Drawn from immuneACCESS, this table holds only the in-frame rearrangements with V and J called that TCRdb kept. Clones are partly lost; checked studies trace under half to an unresolved V gene and leave the rest unexplained. This sample lists some 130,000 clones; roughly 78% were detected once. The top ten constitute 1% of the sample. The specimen sequenced was PBMCs. The receptors were sampled from a man aged 35 to 55 in good health and CMV-seronegative.

This sequence joins TRBV29-1 and TRBJ2-1; TRBD1 aligns across 7 bases. Germline V CDR1 and CDR2: SQVTM, ANQGSEA. V shed 4 bases and J 5 bases; nucleotides not matched to a gene: 5. The CDR3 extends over 13 amino acids. CDR3 amino acids: CSVGTGPNNEQFF. The CDR3 DNA reads as TGCAGCGTTGGGACAGGCCCTAACAATGAGCAGTTCTTC.

The count of this clone is one. The V call is TRBV10-2, the J call TRBJ2-7; 8 positions match TRBD1. V lost 5 bases to trimming and J lost 2 bases; unmatched junction nucleotides: 8. This CDR3 contains 15 residues. Germline V gene data show CDR1 as WSHSY and CDR2 as SAAADI. The CDR3 loop reads CASSSFDRGTYEQYF. For the CDR3, the DNA is TGCGCCAGCAGTTCCTTTGACAGGGGTACCTACGAGCAGTACTTC.

The chain is built from TRBV5-1 and TRBJ2-5; D may be TRBD1 (5 bases). This CDR3 has 16 amino acids. Germline-derived CDR1 and CDR2 are SGHRS and YFSETQ. V gave up 4 bases and J gave up 9 bases, with 25 bases separating them. The CDR3 coding sequence is TGCGCCAGCAGCCCGTCAGCCCCGACAGTCGCCAGGGCCCAGTACTTC. Translating it yields CASSPSAPTVARAQYF.

This clone was observed a single time. V and J are TRBV10-3 and TRBJ1-1; D unclear. The germline CDR1 and CDR2 sequences are ENHRY and SYGVKD. This CDR3 region has 13 residues. The V end lost 0 bases, the J end lost 3 bases, and 5 bases lay between the germline ends. The CDR3 DNA reads as TGTGCCATCAGTGAGTCGCGGGACACTGAAGCTTTCTTT. Translation gives CAISESRDTEAFF.

The rearrangement uses TRBV11-2 and TRBJ2-7, with a possible D match to TRBD1 (5 bases). V was shortened by 1 base and J by 3 bases, with 10 bases between the two germline ends. Germline V CDR1 and CDR2: SGHAT, FQNNGV. The CDR3 length is 14 residues. The CDR3 loop is CASSLVQGLYEQYF. In DNA, the CDR3 is TGTGCCAGCAGCTTAGTCCAGGGTCTCTACGAGCAGTACTTC.

The rearrangement joins TRBV2 to TRBJ2-7; the D gene is possibly TRBD1 (6 bases). The CDR3 length is 15 residues. The germline CDR1 and CDR2 sequences are SNHLY and FYNNEI. V dropped 3 bases and J dropped 0 bases, with 12 bases sitting between them. The CDR3 DNA follows: TGTGCCAGCAGTGATGGACAGATCAGCTCCTACGAGCAGTACTTC. Translation gives CASSDGQISSYEQYF.

This rearrangement joins TRBV27 to TRBJ2-1; D not certain. V dropped 7 bases and J dropped 3 bases, with 7 bases sitting between them. Per germline, CDR1 MNHEY and CDR2 SMNVEV (reference sequence). The CDR3 spans 12 residues. This chain's CDR3 is CASTGHYNEQFF. DNA for the CDR3: TGTGCCAGCACAGGTCACTACAATGAGCAGTTCTTC.

This clone turned up a few times. CDR3 protein: CASSLYSHNEQFF. The CDR3 DNA reads TGCGCCAGCAGCTTGTACAGCCACAATGAGCAGTTCTTC. The chain links TRBV5-1 to TRBJ2-1; D is ambiguous. The CDR3 loop spans 13 amino acids. From germline, CDR1 is SGHRS and CDR2 YFSETQ. V lost 1 base, J lost 5 bases, and 7 bases lay in between.

The J gene is TRBJ2-5, the V gene TRBV5-1; 9 bases fit TRBD1. The CDR3 extends over 14 amino acids. The germline V gene encodes CDR1 SGHRS and CDR2 YFSETQ. With 4 bases clipped from V and 5 bases from J, the junction kept 6 bases outside the gene matches. The CDR3 here is CASSRGQGAETQYF. CDR3 coding DNA: TGCGCCAGCAGCCGGGGACAGGGAGCGGAGACCCAGTACTTC.

This chain uses TRBV6-5 with TRBJ2-5; tentative D call: TRBD1 (6 bases). CDR1 is MNHEY and CDR2 is SVGAGI in the germline V gene. The CDR3 has 16 residues. V was clipped by 0 bases and J by 4 bases, with 15 bases between them. CDR3 in amino acids: CASSYSQGLVGETQYF. The DNA for the CDR3 is TGTGCCAGCAGTTACTCCCAGGGGCTGGTGGGAGAGACCCAGTACTTC.

This clone was found a few times. The chain carries TRBV4-1 and TRBJ1-1, with TRBD1 as a possible D gene (5 bases). With 4 bases removed from V and 3 bases from J, the gap between germline ends came to 18 bases. This CDR3 has 16 residues. CDR1 MGHRA and CDR2 YSYEKL come from the germline V gene. As DNA, the CDR3 is TGCGCCAGCAGCCGTAAAAGGACACAAGAAGACACTGAAGCTTTCTTT. Protein product: CASSRKRTQEDTEAFF.

With respect to this clone: Because it lacks the conserved phenylalanine or tryptophan at the end, this CDR3 is likely a read error. V usage is TRBV7-9 and J usage is TRBJ2-3; 9 bases match TRBD2. Germline CDR1 reads SEHNR; CDR2 reads FQNEAQ (reference sequence). The CDR3 spans 16 residues. V trimming: 2 bases; J trimming: 3 bases; junction bases outside the gene matches: 6. The CDR3 is CASSLQGLASTDTQYV. In DNA, the CDR3 is TGTGCCAGCAGCTTACAAGGACTAGCGAGTACAGATACGCAGTATGTT.

The rearrangement links TRBV27 to TRBJ2-5; D remains unclear. V lost 8 bases to trimming and J lost 7 bases, with 14 bases between them. The length of the CDR3 is 12 residues. Germline V CDR1 and CDR2: MNHEY, SMNVEV (reference sequence). The CDR3 sequence is CASRHPLLTQYF. The CDR3 nucleotides are TGTGCCAGCCGACACCCCCTCTTGACCCAGTACTTC.

The chain employs TRBV10-3 and TRBJ2-1; 14 positions agree with TRBD2. CDR3 length: 18 residues. CDR1 is ENHRY and CDR2 is SYGVKD in the germline V gene. With V trimmed by 6 bases and J by 0 bases, 7 bases remained unmatched. Here the CDR3 DNA reads TGTGCCATCAGGGGCTCGGGGACTAGCGGGAGCTCCTACAATGAGCAGTTCTTC. It yields the protein CAIRGSGTSGSSYNEQFF.